The source of this TCR beta chain is a study of shared clonotypes between healthy human individuals. The CDR3 is made up of 15 amino acids. The ends lost 1 base at V and 0 bases at J; junction bases unmatched: 0. CDR1 and CDR2 (germline): SGDLS, YYNGEE. Assay runs were performed at deep level. TCRdb keeps only in-frame clones here, not all; method: immunoSEQ multiplex PCR. The sample has about 1 million clones, 70% to 80% seen once. The sample was memory CD4+ T cells sorted from blood. Subset denoted: CD45RA-negative fraction. This clonotype originated in a man between 18 and 29 years old in good health. This chain links TRBV9 with TRBJ2-1; 8 bases align to TRBD2. CDR3 sequence reads: CASSVREGSYNEQFF. DNA for the CDR3: TGTGCCAGCAGCGTACGGGAGGGCTCCTACAATGAGCAGTTCTTC.